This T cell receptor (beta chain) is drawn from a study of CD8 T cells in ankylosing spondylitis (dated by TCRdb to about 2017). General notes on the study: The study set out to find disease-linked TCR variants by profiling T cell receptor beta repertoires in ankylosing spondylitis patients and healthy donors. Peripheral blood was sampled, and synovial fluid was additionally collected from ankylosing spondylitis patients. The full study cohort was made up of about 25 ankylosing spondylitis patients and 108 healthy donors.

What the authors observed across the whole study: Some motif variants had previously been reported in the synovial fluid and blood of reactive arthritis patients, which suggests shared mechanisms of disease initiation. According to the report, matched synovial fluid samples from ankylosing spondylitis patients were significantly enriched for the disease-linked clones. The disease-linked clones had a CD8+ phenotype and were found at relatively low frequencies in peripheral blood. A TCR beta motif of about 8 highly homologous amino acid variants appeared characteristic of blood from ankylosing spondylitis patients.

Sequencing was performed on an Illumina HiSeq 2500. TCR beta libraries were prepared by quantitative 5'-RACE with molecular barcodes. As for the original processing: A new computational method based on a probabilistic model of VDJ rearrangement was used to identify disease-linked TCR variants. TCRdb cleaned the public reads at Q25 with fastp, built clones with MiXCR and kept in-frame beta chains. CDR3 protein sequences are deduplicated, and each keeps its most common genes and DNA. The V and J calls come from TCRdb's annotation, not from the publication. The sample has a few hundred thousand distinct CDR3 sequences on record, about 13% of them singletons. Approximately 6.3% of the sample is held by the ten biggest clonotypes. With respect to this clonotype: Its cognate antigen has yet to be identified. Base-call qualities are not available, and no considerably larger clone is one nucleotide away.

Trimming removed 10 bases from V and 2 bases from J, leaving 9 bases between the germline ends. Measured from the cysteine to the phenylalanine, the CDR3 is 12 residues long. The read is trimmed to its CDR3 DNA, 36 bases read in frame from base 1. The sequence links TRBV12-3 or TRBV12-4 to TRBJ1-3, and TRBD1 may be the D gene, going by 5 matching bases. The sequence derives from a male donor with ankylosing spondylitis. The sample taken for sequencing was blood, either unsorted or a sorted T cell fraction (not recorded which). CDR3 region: CATEGPGNTIYF. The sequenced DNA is TGTGCCACCGAGGGACCTGGAAACACCATATATTTT.